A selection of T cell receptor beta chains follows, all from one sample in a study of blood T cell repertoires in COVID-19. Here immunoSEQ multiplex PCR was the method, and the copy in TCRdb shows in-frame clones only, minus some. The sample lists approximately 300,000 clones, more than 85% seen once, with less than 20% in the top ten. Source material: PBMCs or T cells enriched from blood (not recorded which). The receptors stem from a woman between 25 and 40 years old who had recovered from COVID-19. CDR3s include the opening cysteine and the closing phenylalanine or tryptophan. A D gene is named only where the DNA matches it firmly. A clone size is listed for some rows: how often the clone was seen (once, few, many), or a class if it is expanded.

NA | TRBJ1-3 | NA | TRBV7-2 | TGTGCCAGCAGCTTAGTGAGTACAGGCTGGTCCTCTGGAAACACCATATATTTT | CASSLVSTGWSSGNTIYF
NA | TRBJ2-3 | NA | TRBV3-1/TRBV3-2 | TGTGCCAGCTTCGGCGGTGCTAGAGCAGATACGCAGTATTTT | CASFGGARADTQYF
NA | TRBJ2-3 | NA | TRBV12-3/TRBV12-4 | TGTGCCAGCAGTCGCCAACTAGGAACGCAGTATTTT | CASSRQLGTQYF
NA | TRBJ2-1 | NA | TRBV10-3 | TGTGCCATCGGGTGGAGCTCCTACAATGAGCAGTTCTTC | CAIGWSSYNEQFF
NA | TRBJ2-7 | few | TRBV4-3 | TGCGCCAGCAGCCAAGAGGGGCGGTCCTCCGAGCAGTACTTC | CASSQEGRSSEQYF
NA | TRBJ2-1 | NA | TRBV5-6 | TGTGCCAGCAGCTGGTTTGAGCTAGCGAAAAGCTCCTACAATGAGCAGTTCTTC | CASSWFELAKSSYNEQFF
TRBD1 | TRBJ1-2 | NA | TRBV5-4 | TGTGCCAGCAGCTCGAATACCGGGACAGTAGAGAACTATGGCTACACCTTC | CASSSNTGTVENYGYTF
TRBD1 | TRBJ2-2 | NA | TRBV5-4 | TGTGCCAGCAGCTCTAACAGGGGCGCCGACACCGGGGAGCTGTTTTTT | CASSSNRGADTGELFF
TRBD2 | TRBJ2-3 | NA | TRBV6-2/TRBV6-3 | TGTGCCAGCAGTTACTCGGGGACCGGGACTAGCGGGAGTTGGGATACGCAGTATTTT | CASSYSGTGTSGSWDTQYF
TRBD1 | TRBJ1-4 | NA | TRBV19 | TGTGCCAGTGGACAGGGCTTAGGTGAAAAACTGTTTTTT | CASGQGLGEKLFF
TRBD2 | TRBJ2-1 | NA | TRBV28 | TGTGCCAGCAGTTTATTGGGGGGGTCCTACAATGAGCAGTTCTTC | CASSLLGGSYNEQFF
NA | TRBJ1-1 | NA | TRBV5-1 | TGCGCCAGCAGCTTGTTTTCGGTGAACACTGAAGCTTTCTTT | CASSLFSVNTEAFF
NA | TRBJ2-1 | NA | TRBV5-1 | TGCGCCAGCAGCGAAGAAGGTATGGCAGGGAGGAATGAGCAGTTCTTC | CASSEEGMAGRNEQFF
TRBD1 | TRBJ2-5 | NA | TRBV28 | TGTGCCAGCAGTTTAGCGACAGGGGGCATGGAGACCCAGTACTTC | CASSLATGGMETQYF
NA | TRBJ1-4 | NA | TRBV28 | TGTGCCAGCAGCCGCGGGGGGGCAACTAATGAAAAACTGTTTTTT | CASSRGGATNEKLFF
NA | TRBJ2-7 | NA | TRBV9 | TGTGCCAGCAGCGTAACGACGGGAACCTACGAGCAGTACTTC | CASSVTTGTYEQYF
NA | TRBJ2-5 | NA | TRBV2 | TGTGCCAGCATGGAGGAGACCCAGTACTTC | CASMEETQYF
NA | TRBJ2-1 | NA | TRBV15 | TGTGCCACCAGCAGAGATGGGCTAGCTGGTAATGAGCAGTTCTTC | CATSRDGLAGNEQFF
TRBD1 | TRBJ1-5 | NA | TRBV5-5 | TGTGCCAGCAGCCTACAGGGGGACCCTCAGCCCCAGCATTTT | CASSLQGDPQPQHF
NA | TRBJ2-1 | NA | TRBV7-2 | TGTGCCAGCAGCTTAGAACCCAGCTCCTACAATGAGCAGTTCTTC | CASSLEPSSYNEQFF